The present T cell receptor (beta chain) was sequenced within a study of T cell clones after liver transplantation. For the study at large: TCRbeta sequencing after a pre-transplant mixed lymphocyte reaction identified graft-donor-reactive clones, later tracked in post-transplant blood.

Study-wide results and caveats: Graft donor-reactive T cells may have migrated into the graft rather than being deleted.

A word on this clone: The antigen is unknown.

The CDR3 consists of 12 residues. V was clipped by 3 bases and J by 6 bases, with 5 bases between them. The germline gives CDR1 MNHEY, CDR2 SMNVEV (reference sequence). Sequencing used immunoSEQ multiplex PCR; TCRdb keeps in-frame clones, though not all of them. The profile shows around 110,000 clones, 90% of them singletons. The input for sequencing was CD4+ T cells from blood, taken 12 months after liver transplant. This receptor was obtained from a human patient who received a liver transplant. Some T cells may arise from the graft donor. The chain joins TRBV27 to TRBJ2-2; D is ambiguous. The CDR3 loop reads CASSFPPGELFF. The CDR3 bases are TGTGCCAGCAGTTTCCCCCCCGGGGAGCTGTTTTTT.